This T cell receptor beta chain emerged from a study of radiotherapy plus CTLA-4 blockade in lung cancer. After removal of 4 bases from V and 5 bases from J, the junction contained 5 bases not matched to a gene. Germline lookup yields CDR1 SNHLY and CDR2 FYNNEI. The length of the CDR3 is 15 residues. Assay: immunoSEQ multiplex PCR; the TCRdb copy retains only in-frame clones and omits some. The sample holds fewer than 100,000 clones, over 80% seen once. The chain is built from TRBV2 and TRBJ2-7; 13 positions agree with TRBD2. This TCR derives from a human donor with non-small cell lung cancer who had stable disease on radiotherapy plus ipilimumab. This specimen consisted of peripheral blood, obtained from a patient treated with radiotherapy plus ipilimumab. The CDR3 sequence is CASSGKGLAGDEQYF. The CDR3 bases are TGTGCCAGCAGTGGGAAAGGACTAGCGGGAGACGAGCAGTACTTC. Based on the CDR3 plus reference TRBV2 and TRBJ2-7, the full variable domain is EPEVTQTPSHQVTQMGQEVILRCVPISNHLYFYWYRQILGQKVEFLVSFYNNEISEKSEIFDDQFSVERPDGSNFTLKIRSTKLEDSAMYFCASSGKGLAGDEQYFGPGTRLTVT.